This T cell receptor beta chain comes out of a study of blood T cell repertoires in COVID-19. Study at large: Samples came from the United States, Italy and Spain, spanning acute and convalescent COVID-19. In each case, the material was cDNA or gDNA derived from T cells, B-cell-depleted T cells, or PBMCs.

Germline lookup yields CDR1 LNHDA and CDR2 SQIVND (reference sequence). Trimming cost V 5 bases and J 7 bases; bases outside gene matches: 6. The CDR3 is 14 residues long. How the authors handled the data: Scientists estimated how many nucleated cells there were by amplifying reference gene primers. Produced via immunoSEQ multiplex PCR; TCRdb's table is partial and in-frame only. V and J calls and clone size are as listed in that table; D and trimming were resolved from the DNA. The table includes about 200,000 clones, 80% to 85% detected once. One Seattle source followed patients from active infection through their disease course.

The chain employs TRBV19 and TRBJ1-4; 8 positions agree with TRBD1. Sequenced: peripheral blood. The source of this sequence is a woman aged 80 or older with COVID-19, enrolled during active disease. The CDR3 reads CASSLGQGSEKLFF. Here the CDR3 DNA reads TGTGCCAGTAGTCTTGGACAGGGTAGTGAAAAACTGTTTTTT.